These T cell receptor beta chains were read from a single sample in a study of cytomegalovirus exposure and HLA in healthy donors. Sequencing used immunoSEQ multiplex PCR; TCRdb keeps in-frame clones, though not all of them. The repertoire includes over 150,000 clones, roughly 65% of them detected once, and 4.5% sits in the top ten. Sequencing was performed on PBMCs. The receptors were gathered from a woman aged 18-29 years in good health and CMV-seropositive. Each CDR3 is given with its conserved first and last residue. D genes are given only for firm matches. Clone sizes are given selectively: once, few, many, or a class where the clone is expanded.

D	V	J	size	CDR3	DNA
.	TRBV7-2	TRBJ2-3	.	CASSFMGGLVDTQYF	TGTGCCAGCAGCTTCATGGGGGGGCTGGTGGATACGCAGTATTTT
TRBD2	TRBV29-1	TRBJ2-1	.	CSVQAGGWNEQFF	TGCAGCGTCCAAGCGGGAGGGTGGAATGAGCAGTTCTTC
TRBD1	TRBV19	TRBJ1-5	.	CASRDRYSNQPQHF	TGTGCCAGTAGGGACAGGTATAGCAATCAGCCCCAGCATTTT
.	TRBV15	TRBJ1-4	few	CATSSSLGIEKLFF	TGTGCCACCAGCAGCAGCCTCGGGATTGAAAAACTGTTTTTT
TRBD2	TRBV5-6	TRBJ2-7	.	CASSLDAGAPEQYF	TGTGCCAGCAGCTTGGATGCGGGAGCGCCCGAGCAGTACTTC
TRBD1	TRBV7-8	TRBJ1-6	few	CASSLTGDGRRSPLHF	TGTGCCAGCAGCTTAACAGGGGATGGGCGACGATCACCCCTCCACTTT
.	TRBV7-7	TRBJ2-1	.	CASSPGFVHEQFF	TGTGCTAGCAGCCCCGGGTTCGTACATGAGCAGTTCTTC
.	TRBV9	TRBJ1-1	.	CASSVDSAGRKNTEAFF	TGTGCCAGCAGCGTAGATTCGGCAGGGCGAAAGAACACTGAAGCTTTCTTT
TRBD1	TRBV10-2	TRBJ1-2	.	CASSVGGQGYYGYTF	TGCGCCAGCAGTGTGGGAGGACAGGGGTACTATGGCTACACCTTC
.	TRBV6-6	TRBJ2-7	.	CASSYVQLASAEQYF	TGTGCCAGCAGTTATGTTCAACTAGCCTCCGCCGAGCAGTACTTC
.	TRBV7-9	TRBJ2-7	.	CASSSVGTHYEQYF	TGTGCCAGCAGTTCAGTCGGGACACACTACGAGCAGTACTTC
.	TRBV30	TRBJ2-3	.	CACSGGGTDTQYF	TGTGCCTGCAGCGGCGGAGGCACAGATACGCAGTATTTT
TRBD1	TRBV18	TRBJ2-7	.	CASSPLDRGLGYEQYF	TGTGCCAGCTCACCATTGGACAGGGGGCTTGGGTACGAGCAGTACTTC
.	TRBV7-8	TRBJ2-5	.	CASSLVLTEETQYF	TGTGCCAGCAGCTTAGTCTTAACAGAAGAGACCCAGTACTTC
TRBD1	TRBV6-5	TRBJ1-2	once	CASSYSLGRGYGYTF	TGTGCCAGCAGTTACTCGTTGGGCAGGGGGTATGGCTACACCTTC
TRBD2	TRBV6-6	TRBJ2-5	.	CASTQLAGGTETQYF	TGTGCCAGCACCCAACTAGCGGGAGGTACAGAGACCCAGTACTTC
TRBD2	TRBV7-9	TRBJ2-3	.	CASSLVAGGTDTQYF	TGTGCCAGCAGCTTAGTTGCGGGGGGCACAGATACGCAGTATTTT
.	TRBV9	TRBJ2-7	few	CASSVDSGPSYEQYF	TGTGCCAGCAGCGTAGATAGCGGACCCTCCTACGAGCAGTACTTC
TRBD2	TRBV11-2	TRBJ2-1	.	CASSVPGTIPTGEQFF	TGTGCCAGCAGCGTACCCGGGACTATACCCACCGGTGAGCAGTTCTTC
TRBD2	TRBV9	TRBJ2-5	few	CASSGEGLGETQYF	TGTGCCAGCAGCGGGGAGGGCCTCGGAGAGACCCAGTACTTC
.	TRBV7-8	TRBJ1-2	.	CASSLGGRTVVYGYTF	TGTGCCAGCAGCTTAGGGGGCAGGACGGTGGTCTATGGCTACACCTTC
TRBD2	TRBV30	TRBJ2-3	few	CAWSGTSGRAVDTQYF	TGTGCCTGGAGTGGGACTAGCGGGAGGGCCGTAGATACGCAGTATTTT
TRBD1	TRBV4-1	TRBJ2-5	.	CASSQDLTLDRAKETQYF	TGCGCCAGCAGCCAAGATCTTACCCTTGACAGGGCAAAAGAGACCCAGTACTTC
TRBD1	TRBV7-2	TRBJ1-6	.	CASSLQGLGSPLHF	TGTGCCAGCAGCCTACAGGGGTTAGGGTCACCCCTCCACTTT
.	TRBV7-9	TRBJ1-2	.	CASSLRGGPGSYGYTF	TGTGCCAGCAGCTTAAGGGGGGGGCCGGGCTCCTATGGCTACACCTTC
.	TRBV7-6	TRBJ1-4	.	CASSLYTRGSTNEKLFF	TGTGCCAGCAGCTTGTACACTCGAGGCTCAACTAATGAAAAACTGTTTTTT